These 26 T cell receptor beta chains share one sample of origin, sequenced in a study of control samples from healthy donors and cancer patients. The repertoire was sequenced with immunoSEQ multiplex PCR; TCRdb's copy has only in-frame clones and lacks some. The sample consists of 200,000 to 250,000 clones, over 90% of them appearing once. Sequencing input: blood. These receptors all come from a man over 45 in good health.

The chain links TRBV7-9 to TRBJ2-7; 9 bases are shared with TRBD1. The CDR3 totals 15 residues. V shed 5 bases and J 2 bases; nucleotides not matched to a gene: 7. Germline V gene lookup returns CDR1 SEHNR and CDR2 FQNEAQ (reference sequence). The chain's CDR3 is CASSLPGQGAYEQYF. The CDR3 DNA follows: TGTGCCAGCAGCCTACCGGGACAGGGAGCCTACGAGCAGTACTTC.

The J gene is TRBJ2-1, the V gene TRBV9, with TRBD2 matching 12 bases. The germline V gene encodes CDR1 SGDLS and CDR2 YYNGEE. This CDR3 comprises 15 residues. Losses at the gene ends were 5 bases for V and 3 bases for J; bases not matched to a gene: 3. The CDR3: CASRELAGGYNEQFF. The DNA of the CDR3 is TGTGCCAGCAGAGAACTAGCGGGGGGCTACAATGAGCAGTTCTTC.

The chain links TRBV11-1 to TRBJ1-1; no definite D call. The germline V gene has CDR1 SGHAT and CDR2 FQDESV (reference sequence). The CDR3 consists of 13 residues. The germline V and J ends were trimmed by 7 bases and 4 bases, with 13 bases remaining between them. The DNA for the CDR3 is TGTGCCAGCACCCTACGGGAGGCCACTGAAGCTTTCTTT. Translated, it gives CASTLREATEAFF.

V is TRBV19 and J is TRBJ1-5, with a tentative D call TRBD1 (6 bases). From germline, CDR1 is LNHDA and CDR2 SQIVND (reference sequence). V was trimmed by 3 bases and J by 1 base, leaving 19 bases between them. There are 18 residues in the CDR3. In nucleotides, the CDR3 is TGTGCCAGTAGTATCCCCCGTCAGGGGCAGGCGAGCAATCAGCCCCAGCATTTT. It is translated as CASSIPRQGQASNQPQHF.

The chain couples TRBV4-1 to TRBJ2-7, with D perhaps matching TRBD2 (5 bases). The V and J ends lost 4 bases and 9 bases respectively, with 19 bases between them. Germline CDR1 and CDR2: MGHRA and YSYEKL. This CDR3 region has 14 residues. As DNA, the CDR3 is TGCGCCAGCAGCCCTGCGGGTGGTGGTGAAGGGCAGTACGTC. Amino acids: CASSPAGGGEGQYV.

This clone appeared a single time. The genes are TRBV5-1 and TRBJ2-7; 8 nucleotides agree with TRBD1. Looked up from germline, CDR1 is SGHRS and CDR2 is YFSETQ. This CDR3 has 15 amino acids. J gave up 1 base and V 0 bases, and 3 bases lay outside the gene matches. The CDR3 region has the DNA TGCGCCAGCAGCTTGGTGGACAGGGTGTCCTACGAGCAGTACGTC. It translates to CASSLVDRVSYEQYV.

This chain connects TRBV11-2 to TRBJ2-5; possible D gene TRBD2, 6 bases. Germline lookup yields CDR1 SGHAT and CDR2 FQNNGV. Deletions cut 2 bases from V and 5 bases from J, with 18 bases between. This CDR3 has 16 residues. The CDR3 region has the DNA TGTGCCAGCAGCTTAAATCCCAGTCGTGGGAGGGAGACCCAGTACTTC. Its protein product is CASSLNPSRGRETQYF.

The chain combines TRBV15 with TRBJ1-4; 9 bases agree with TRBD1. The CDR3 runs to 17 residues. V gave up 1 base and J gave up 11 bases; unmatched junction bases: 14. Germline V CDR1 and CDR2: LNHNV, YYDKDF (reference sequence). CDR3 in DNA: TGTGCCACCAGCAGAGGACAGGGGGAAGCGGATATTGGGAAACTGTTTTTT. It yields the protein CATSRGQGEADIGKLFF.

V and J are TRBV6-6 and TRBJ2-4; the match to TRBD1 covers 9 bases. Germline V lookup: CDR1 MNHNY, CDR2 SVGAGI (reference sequence). This CDR3 comprises 16 residues. The J segment lost 6 bases and the V segment lost 0 bases, leaving 6 bases of the junction unmatched. The CDR3 DNA sequence: TGTGCCAGCAGTTACTCGAGAACAGGGGGCATAAACATTCAGTACTTC. It specifies CASSYSRTGGINIQYF.

The chain has TRBV11-2 and TRBJ1-4, with TRBD1 as a possible D gene (5 bases). CDR1 is SGHAT, CDR2 FQNNGV, per germline. The CDR3 sequence is 14 residues long. Trimming pared 5 bases from V and 0 bases from J, leaving 7 bases between. CDR3 residues: CASSRRATNEKLFF. The CDR3, as DNA: TGTGCCAGCAGCCGCAGGGCAACTAATGAAAAACTGTTTTTT.

The rearrangement links TRBV28 to TRBJ2-5, with 8 bases identical to TRBD1. This CDR3 is 16 amino acids long. CDR1 is MDHEN and CDR2 is SYDVKM in the germline V gene. J lost 5 bases, V lost 2 bases, and 10 bases had no gene match. CDR3 sequence: CASSLVRPGGKETQYF. CDR3 DNA: TGTGCCAGCAGTTTAGTAAGGCCAGGGGGCAAGGAGACCCAGTACTTC.

This rearrangement joins TRBV2 to TRBJ1-1; no reliable D call. The V end lost 3 bases, the J end lost 7 bases, and 9 bases lay between the germline ends. The germline CDR1 and CDR2 sequences are SNHLY and FYNNEI. This CDR3 contains 12 residues. CDR3 nucleotide sequence: TGTGCCAGCAGTGACGATCGGAATGAAGCTTTCTTT. Translation gives CASSDDRNEAFF.

The J gene is TRBJ2-1, the V gene TRBV24-1; D not resolved. CDR3 length: 13 amino acids. CDR1 KGHDR and CDR2 SFDVKD come from the germline V gene. Trimming shortened V by 10 bases and J by 3 bases, and 12 bases separated the two germline ends. The CDR3 region has the DNA TGTGCCACTTCTCACGAGAGCTACAATGAGCAGTTCTTC. It codes for CATSHESYNEQFF.

This clone has a handful of counts. The genes are TRBV3-1 (or the pseudogene TRBV3-2) and TRBJ1-5, with D unclear. Germline loops: CDR1 LGHDT, CDR2 YNNKEL (reference sequence). This CDR3 contains 14 residues. Trimming cost V 1 base and J 4 bases, with 8 bases left between them. The CDR3, as DNA: TGTGCCAGCAGCCAAGCGTCTAATAATCAGCCCCAGCATTTT. This sequence encodes CASSQASNNQPQHF.

The chain links TRBV2 to TRBJ1-4; D gene uncertain. Trimming took 6 bases from V and 8 from J, leaving 10 bases between them. The germline CDR1 and CDR2 sequences are SNHLY and FYNNEI. The CDR3 loop spans 12 amino acids. The DNA of the CDR3 is TGTGCCAGCAGGTTTACAGTGGAAAAACTGTTTTTT. As protein: CASRFTVEKLFF.

V and J are TRBV5-1 and TRBJ1-2; TRBD1 aligns across 9 bases. There are 14 residues in the CDR3. V shed 4 bases, J shed 8 bases, and the junction held 9 bases outside the gene matches. CDR1 SGHRS and CDR2 YFSETQ come from the germline V gene. Written as DNA, the CDR3 is TGCGCCAGCAGCCCCTCTGACAGGGGGGAAGGCTACACCTTC. Translation: CASSPSDRGEGYTF.

The gene calls are TRBV2 and TRBJ1-4; no clear D gene. The CDR3 contains 15 residues. Germline CDR1 reads SNHLY; CDR2 reads FYNNEI. The ends were cut back, 5 bases at V and 0 bases at J, with 10 bases in the middle. The CDR3 sequence: CASSKGFATNEKLFF. The DNA for the CDR3 is TGTGCCAGCAGTAAAGGGTTCGCAACTAATGAAAAACTGTTTTTT.

The rearrangement joins TRBV24-1 to TRBJ2-5; TRBD2 matches at 8 bases. CDR3 length equals 16 residues. The germline CDR1 and CDR2 sequences are KGHDR and SFDVKD. J was trimmed by 2 bases and V by 0 bases; bases with no gene match: 4. In nucleotides, the CDR3 is TGTGCCACCAGTGATTTGGGCTCGGGGGGGCAAGAGACCCAGTACTTC. Translated: CATSDLGSGGQETQYF.

The rearrangement joins TRBV25-1 to TRBJ2-1, with no clear D. The CDR3 consists of 11 residues. Trimming left V 8 bases short and J 6 bases short, with 8 bases between. The germline V gene has CDR1 MGHDK and CDR2 SYGVNS. The CDR3 protein is CASVGFNEQFF. CDR3 in DNA: TGTGCCAGCGTGGGATTCAATGAGCAGTTCTTC.

The genes are TRBV6-2 or TRBV6-3 and TRBJ2-7; 7 positions agree with TRBD1. V was pared by 3 bases and J by 0 bases, with 5 bases of the junction left unmatched. The germline CDR1 and CDR2 sequences are MNHEY and SVGEGT. The CDR3 runs 15 residues. For the CDR3, the DNA is TGTGCCAGCAGTTATAAAGGGGACAGCTCCTACGAGCAGTACTTC. Protein sequence: CASSYKGDSSYEQYF.

The chain joins TRBV28 to TRBJ1-5; D not certain. The CDR3 sequence is 12 residues long. Trimming removed 6 bases from V and 1 base from J, with 4 bases in between. Germline V gene sequence: CDR1 MDHEN, CDR2 SYDVKM. CDR3 bases: TGTGCCAGCAGGGTAAGCAATCAGCCCCAGCATTTT. Protein product: CASRVSNQPQHF.

The chain carries TRBV6-5 and TRBJ1-5; TRBD1 is a possible D gene (5 bases). This CDR3 spans 15 amino acids. Germline lookup yields CDR1 MNHEY and CDR2 SVGAGI. Deletions cut 6 bases from V and 0 bases from J, with 12 bases between. CDR3 residues: CASRLYRSSNQPQHF. As DNA, the CDR3 is TGTGCCAGCAGACTCTACAGGTCTAGCAATCAGCCCCAGCATTTT.

V is TRBV5-1 and J is TRBJ1-2; possibly TRBD1 for D (6 bases). Trimming took 0 bases from V and 2 from J, leaving 11 bases between them. Germline CDR1 and CDR2: SGHRS and YFSETQ. This CDR3 region has 15 residues. CDR3 nucleotides: TGCGCCAGCAGCTTGGCCGGACAGTCGAACTATGGCTACACCTTC. As protein: CASSLAGQSNYGYTF. Full variable domain (outside the CDR3, taken from reference TRBV5-1 and TRBJ1-2): KAGVTQTPRYLIKTRGQQVTLSCSPISGHRSVSWYQQTPGQGLQFLFEYFSETQRNKGNFPGRFSGRQFSNSRSEMNVSTLELGDSALYLCASSLAGQSNYGYTFGSGTRLTVV.

This sequence joins TRBV4-3 and TRBJ2-2; 12 bases agree with TRBD1. V lost 3 bases to trimming and J lost 3 bases; unmatched junction nucleotides: 11. The CDR3 has 19 amino acids. Germline V gene sequence: CDR1 LGHNA, CDR2 YSLEER. The CDR3 sequence is CASSHSRDRGLIHTGELFF. For the CDR3, the DNA is TGCGCCAGCAGCCACTCCCGGGACAGGGGGCTAATCCACACCGGGGAGCTGTTTTTT.

The chain couples TRBV5-4 to TRBJ2-3, with 9 bases identical to TRBD2. Losses at the gene ends were 5 bases for V and 1 base for J; bases not matched to a gene: 5. CDR1 SGHNT and CDR2 YYREEE come from the germline V gene (reference sequence). The CDR3 is 15 amino acids. The CDR3 loop reads CASSSWTSGTDTQYF. Written as DNA, the CDR3 is TGTGCCAGCAGTTCCTGGACTAGCGGCACAGATACGCAGTATTTT.

The chain combines TRBV21-1 with TRBJ1-2. TRBV21-1 is a listed pseudogene. The CDR3 runs to 13 residues. As DNA, the CDR3 is TGTGCCAGCAGCAAGAAGGGAAACTATGGCTACACCTTC. Protein: CASSKKGNYGYTF.